Listed below are T cell receptor beta chains from one sample, sequenced in a study of cytotoxic CD8 clonotypes in ibrutinib-treated CLL. Sequenced by immunoSEQ multiplex PCR; TCRdb stores in-frame clones only, minus some. The table includes about 40,000 clones, under 80% detected once. The sample consisted of PBMCs, taken at disease progression, from a patient treated with ibrutinib. Receptors were obtained from a human donor with chronic lymphocytic leukemia. The CDR3 runs from the conserved cysteine through the conserved F or W.

TRBV19 CASREPTGHSGNTIYF
TRBV19 CASSTTGAHEQYF
TRBV18 CASSPPAGYEQYF
TRBV13 CASSSDTRRRGVAGDLDTQYF
TRBV7-7 CASSLEYSVHGETQYF
TRBV2 CASSEFGEQFF
TRBV9 CASSVTSYNEQFF
TRBV2 CASSAAKNIQYF
TRBV11-2 CASSLVGGGQETQYF
TRBV5-1 CASRRPGTGPYEQYF
TRBV19 CASSPRGQGDTGELFF
TRBV19 CASRGTPDLNTEAFF
TRBV4-1 CASSLFGVNEQFF
TRBV7-9 CASSPGQGRSYEQYF
TRBV28 CASSATGTEAQGGKLFF
TRBV19 CASLPPAGLAAEQYF
TRBV7-7 CASSPDPSSYEQYF
TRBV6-1 CASSEAPTSGNTGELFF
TRBV10-2 CASSGTSGKGGEQFF
TRBV11-2 CASSSTQGRGIEQYF
TRBV6-1 CASSLGKYEQYF
TRBV5-1 CASSSDPRNTGELFF
TRBV19 CASQPQGPVRHEQFF
TRBV5-1 CASSRAGDIEQFF
TRBV2 CASSEGVSIDSYEQYF
TRBV11-2 CASSFGRENTEAFF
TRBV4-1 CASSLQAGDSYEQYF
TRBV11-2 CASSLGDRGDNTEAFF
TRBV7-9 CASANGPFQFF
TRBV5-4 CASSLGWTGRGTEAFF
TRBV14 CASSSQGALGYTF
TRBV5-1 CASRLTGTTYEQYF
TRBV19 CASSMASGRAFYNEQFF
TRBV5-4 CASSTGGYGYTF
TRBV11-1 CASSPSVAELQFF
TRBV6-4 CASSVQGDTGELFF
TRBV5-1 CASSLTGEVTDTQYF
TRBV4-2 CASSQGNTNYGYTF
TRBV13 CASSLGIRGTGELFF
TRBV4-2 CASSRNLGLGNTIYF
TRBV6-5 CASSYSNLGHGGYTF
TRBV28 CASSFQWNQPQHF
TRBV11-2 CASSLADPYEQYF
TRBV7-9 CASSLLAPGLPDTQYF
TRBV7-7 CASSLNSQETQYF
TRBV7-8 CASSLIGSSYNEQFF
TRBV27 CASSPSGGYYGYTF
TRBV6-5 CASSYAFRYGYTF
TRBV5-1 CASSLTETQYF
TRBV28 CASSSGALSGNTIYF
TRBV2 CASPRGPGGTQYF
TRBV10-1 CASSESRVEKKAFF
TRBV27 CASSLSGTESNTQYF